These 27 T cell receptor beta chains were all obtained from the same sample, sequenced in a study of human T cells and chemical hapten exposure (dated by TCRdb to 2020 to 2023). Libraries were made using RACE. The sample was run on a NextSeq 500. TCRdb reanalyzed the raw reads on its own, using fastp at Q25 for trimming and MiXCR for clone calling, and kept in-frame beta chains. Identical CDR3 proteins give one entry, which carries the most common genes and DNA. The table for this sample lists fewer than 85,000 distinct CDR3 sequences; approximately 10% of them were counted only once. In total, the top ten clones hold around 1.5% of the sample. What this sample's time point label stands for: patch test 2, 6 weeks after DPC sensitization. The treatment or condition label, read with the paper, signifies: therapeutic diphenylcyclopropenone sensitization with weekly scalp DPC. The source was whole blood, collected in connection with sensitization to the hapten diphenylcyclopropenone (DPC). The receptor set was obtained from a man aged 18 to 30 with alopecia areata. Some clones in this sample may be carry-over from other donors' samples.

This clonotype was seen a handful of times. The V call is TRBV6-4, the J call TRBJ2-3; the D is unclear. CDR1 is MRHNA and CDR2 is SNTAGT in the germline V gene. The CDR3 spans 14 residues. V lost 3 bases and J 2 bases, leaving 9 bases between the germline ends. CDR3 residues: CASSENGATDTQYF. The DNA for the CDR3 is TGTGCCAGCAGTGAGAACGGAGCCACAGATACGCAGTATTTT.

This clonotype was recorded a few times. V usage is TRBV7-9 and J usage is TRBJ1-1; tentatively, D is TRBD1 (5 bases). The V and J ends lost 4 bases and 7 bases respectively, with 10 bases between them. This CDR3 is 12 amino acids long. Germline-derived CDR1 and CDR2 are SEHNR and FQNEAQ (reference sequence). The CDR3 is CASSSRGGEAFF. The CDR3 DNA reads as TGTGCCAGCAGCTCCCGGGGGGGTGAAGCTTTCTTT.

This clonotype was detected ten times or more. The chain has TRBV9 and TRBJ2-4; 9 nucleotides line up with TRBD1. Trimming at V came to 3 bases and at J to 0 bases, leaving 7 bases not matched to a gene. Germline V gene lookup returns CDR1 SGDLS and CDR2 YYNGEE. The CDR3 totals 17 residues. CDR3 bases: TGTGCCAGCAGCGCGGGGACAGGGAAAGGAGCCAAAAACATTCAGTACTTC. Its translation is CASSAGTGKGAKNIQYF.

Concerning this clonotype: A much larger clone sits a single nucleotide away, making a read error possible. The rearrangement uses TRBV21-1 and TRBJ1-1; the table's D gene call, TRBD1, was not cross checked with the DNA. TRBV21-1 is flagged as a pseudogene. The CDR3 spans 14 residues. CDR3: CASSCRGPNTEAFF. The DNA for the CDR3 is TGTGCCAGCAGCTGCCGGGGGCCGAACACTGAAGCTTTCTTT.

The chain recombines TRBV9 with TRBJ2-7; TRBD1 matches at 7 bases. This CDR3 contains 19 residues. V shed 7 bases, J shed 0 bases, and the junction held 22 bases outside the gene matches. Germline CDR1 and CDR2: SGDLS and YYNGEE. The CDR3 sequence: CASADGPGQRITDSYEQYV. CDR3 DNA: TGTGCCAGCGCCGACGGACCGGGACAGCGAATAACAGACTCCTACGAGCAGTACGTC.

This clonotype showed up many times. CDR3 loop: CASTMHPSSYEQYF. In DNA, the CDR3 is TGTGCCAGCACCATGCACCCTAGCTCCTACGAGCAGTACTTC. The chain recombines TRBV28 with TRBJ2-7; D gene unclear. The CDR3 length is 14 residues. Germline values: CDR1 MDHEN, CDR2 SYDVKM. V lost 7 bases, J lost 0 bases, and 13 bases lay in between.

The chain uses TRBV2 and TRBJ1-5; TRBD1 matches 12 bases. The CDR3 is made up of 15 amino acids. Germline V gene lookup returns CDR1 SNHLY and CDR2 FYNNEI. With V trimmed by 7 bases and J by 6 bases, 7 bases remained unmatched. The CDR3 spells CASNLGQGAVQPQHF. CDR3 coding DNA: TGTGCCAGCAACTTGGGACAGGGGGCTGTTCAGCCCCAGCATTTT.

This clonotype was detected a few times. The V call is TRBV6-2 or TRBV6-3, the J call TRBJ2-1; TRBD2 agrees at 9 bases. Germline V CDR1 and CDR2: MNHEY, SVGEGT. CDR3 length equals 14 residues. Unmatched junction bases numbered 7, after V lost 7 bases and J lost 6 bases. CDR3 DNA sequence: TGTGCCAGCAAACTAGCGGGTGGCGCCAATGAGCAGTTCTTC. It translates to CASKLAGGANEQFF.

This clonotype was seen many times. J is TRBJ2-1 and V is TRBV9; TRBD1 or TRBD2 may be the D gene (5 bases each). The V end lost 3 bases, the J end lost 0 bases, and 10 bases lay between the germline ends. The CDR3 has 15 amino acids. The germline V gene encodes CDR1 SGDLS and CDR2 YYNGEE. CDR3 bases: TGTGCCAGCAGCGCCGGGACGAGCTCCTACAATGAGCAGTTCTTC. Translating gives CASSAGTSSYNEQFF.

The rearrangement joins TRBV12-3 or TRBV12-4 to TRBJ2-7; D is perhaps TRBD1 (5 bases). Trimming shortened V by 6 bases and J by 5 bases, and 8 bases separated the two germline ends. This CDR3 is 11 amino acids long. The CDR3 protein is CASRGPDEQYF. CDR3 in DNA: TGTGCCAGCAGGGGGCCTGACGAGCAGTACTTC.

The gene calls are TRBV6-6 and TRBJ1-1, with a tentative D call TRBD1 (6 bases). The CDR3 totals 14 residues. Germline V gene sequence: CDR1 MNHNY, CDR2 SVGAGI (reference sequence). V was trimmed by 6 bases and J by 1 base, leaving 12 bases between them. Here the CDR3 DNA reads TGTGCCAGCAGACACGGACAGTCGAACACTGAAGCTTTCTTT. This gives the protein CASRHGQSNTEAFF.

Ten or more counts support this clonotype. The genes are TRBV6-2 or TRBV6-3 and TRBJ2-3; either TRBD1 or TRBD2 may fit D (5 bases each). The germline CDR1 and CDR2 sequences are MNHEY and SVGEGT. The CDR3 is made up of 16 amino acids. Trimming removed 2 bases at V and 3 bases at J, with 15 bases between. The DNA of the CDR3 is TGTGCCAGCAGTTACCCACCCACGGGGCGAACAGATACGCAGTATTTT. Translating it yields CASSYPPTGRTDTQYF.

This clonotype was counted ten times or more. The chain uses TRBV20-1 and TRBJ1-3; D remains ambiguous. This CDR3 has 12 amino acids. CDR1 and CDR2 (germline): DFQATT, SNEGSKA (reference sequence). Trimming cost V 3 bases and J 2 bases, with 5 bases left between them. Here the CDR3 reads CSARRAGNTIYF. The DNA for the CDR3 is TGCAGTGCTAGGAGGGCTGGAAACACCATATATTTT.

This clonotype has ten or more counts. This chain links TRBV11-2 with TRBJ1-1; 10 bases match TRBD1. CDR1 is SGHAT, CDR2 FQNNGV, per germline. J gave up 3 bases and V 8 bases, and 6 bases lay outside the gene matches. The length of the CDR3 is 14 residues. As DNA, the CDR3 is TGTGCCAGCCGAGGACAGGGGGAATACACTGAAGCTTTCTTT. Protein sequence: CASRGQGEYTEAFF.

This clonotype was recorded many times. This chain links TRBV20-1 with TRBJ2-3, with TRBD2 matching over 9 bases. This CDR3 spans 13 amino acids. The J segment lost 4 bases and the V segment lost 6 bases, leaving 5 bases of the junction unmatched. Germline assignment: CDR1 DFQATT and CDR2 SNEGSKA (reference sequence). CDR3 coding DNA: TGCAGTGCGCCGGGACTAGCAGCAGATACGCAGTATTTT. Translating it yields CSAPGLAADTQYF.

The rearrangement links TRBV12-3 or TRBV12-4 to TRBJ2-5, with no clear D. Trimming shortened V by 5 bases and J by 7 bases, and 8 bases separated the two germline ends. The CDR3 has 11 residues. CDR3 nucleotides: TGTGCCAGCAGTCCCTCGGCGACCCAGTACTTC. Encoded protein: CASSPSATQYF.

This clonotype was picked up a small number of times. The chain is built from TRBV29-1 and TRBJ1-1, with D unclear. The ends were cut back, 5 bases at V and 3 bases at J, with 10 bases in the middle. This CDR3 contains 12 residues. CDR1 is SQVTM and CDR2 is ANQGSEA in the germline V gene. The CDR3 is CSVHNGDTEAFF. The CDR3 nucleotides read TGCAGCGTTCACAACGGGGACACTGAAGCTTTCTTT.

The table lists this clonotype with a few counts. The chain links TRBV24-1 to TRBJ2-3; a weak D match, TRBD1 (5 bases). Germline V gene data show CDR1 as KGHDR and CDR2 as SFDVKD. V dropped 3 bases and J dropped 4 bases, with 7 bases sitting between them. This CDR3 has 13 amino acids. As DNA, the CDR3 is TGTGCCACCAGTGATCAGGGCGCAGATACGCAGTATTTT. As protein: CATSDQGADTQYF.

At least ten counts were recorded for this clonotype. This chain joins TRBV6-5 and TRBJ1-3; 7 positions match TRBD1. J was trimmed by 0 bases and V by 0 bases; bases with no gene match: 5. CDR3 length: 17 amino acids. Germline CDR1 reads MNHEY; CDR2 reads SVGAGI. For the CDR3, the DNA is TGTGCCAGCAGTTACTCGAGACAGGGCCTCTCTGGAAACACCATATATTTT. Protein sequence: CASSYSRQGLSGNTIYF.

This clonotype was detected only a few times. V and J are TRBV27 and TRBJ2-2; D remains ambiguous. Germline CDR1 and CDR2: MNHEY and SMNVEV (reference sequence). V gave up 6 bases and J gave up 2 bases, with 13 bases separating them. The CDR3 spans 15 residues. DNA for the CDR3: TGTGCCAGCAGCTTCAGTTTTCTAAACACCGGGGAGCTGTTTTTT. The encoded protein is CASSFSFLNTGELFF.

The chain links TRBV11-2 to TRBJ2-5, with D possibly matching TRBD2 (6 bases). This CDR3 is built from 14 residues. Trimming pared 5 bases from V and 6 bases from J, leaving 16 bases between. Germline assignment: CDR1 SGHAT and CDR2 FQNNGV. CDR3 bases: TGTGCCAGCAGCCCCGAACGGGGGAGAAAGACCCAGTACTTC. Translated, it gives CASSPERGRKTQYF. The complete variable domain, with remaining parts taken from reference TRBV11-2 and TRBJ2-5, reads EAGVAQSPRYKIIEKRQSVAFWCNPISGHATLYWYQQILGQGPKLLIQFQNNGVVDDSQLPKDRFSAERLKGVDSTLKIQPAKLEDSAVYLCASSPERGRKTQYFGPGTRLLVL.

In its sample, this clonotype was seen a few times. The V call is TRBV19, the J call TRBJ2-7, with D perhaps matching TRBD1 or TRBD2 (5 bases each). The CDR3 consists of 13 residues. V lost 5 bases to trimming and J lost 3 bases, with 11 bases between them. From germline, CDR1 is LNHDA and CDR2 SQIVND (reference sequence). The CDR3 DNA follows: TGTGCCAGTAGTGCCGGGACCAACTACGAGCAGTACTTC. This sequence encodes CASSAGTNYEQYF.

This clonotype has more than one count but fewer than ten. The CDR3 region is CASSQTGGNYGYTF. CDR3 in DNA: TGTGCCAGCAGCCAGACAGGGGGAAACTATGGCTACACCTTC. The V call is TRBV7-9, the J call TRBJ1-2, with 9 bases aligning to TRBD1. Germline CDR1 SEHNR, CDR2 FQNEAQ (reference sequence). V lost 5 bases and J lost 2; bases outside the gene matches: 3. This CDR3 is built from 14 residues.

The rearrangement links TRBV6-4 to TRBJ2-2; 13 bases fit TRBD2. After removal of 0 bases from V and 6 bases from J, the junction contained 1 base not matched to a gene. CDR1 is MRHNA, CDR2 SNTAGT, per germline. The CDR3 runs to 16 residues. CDR3 protein: CASSDSTSGGPGELFF. Here the CDR3 DNA reads TGTGCCAGCAGTGACTCGACTAGCGGGGGGCCCGGGGAGCTGTTTTTT.

This clonotype was seen a handful of times. The chain is built from TRBV6-6 and TRBJ2-1, with 8 bases fitting TRBD1. Looked up from germline, CDR1 is MNHNY and CDR2 is SVGAGI (reference sequence). With V trimmed by 10 bases and J by 1 base, 12 bases remained unmatched. The CDR3 is 16 residues long. The CDR3 is CATKQTTGASYNEQFF. The CDR3 DNA follows: TGTGCCACCAAGCAAACGACAGGGGCTTCCTACAATGAGCAGTTCTTC.

This clonotype was observed many times. The chain carries TRBV11-2 and TRBJ2-1; D perhaps matches TRBD1 (6 bases). This CDR3 contains 13 residues. Per germline, CDR1 SGHAT and CDR2 FQNNGV. With 6 bases removed from V and 6 bases from J, the gap between germline ends came to 12 bases. The CDR3 DNA is TGTGCCAGCAGTCCAGGGACATCCAATGAGCAGTTCTTC. Its protein product is CASSPGTSNEQFF.

The CDR3 DNA reads as TGCGCCAGCAGCCAGGAGGGACAGGCGCCCTACGAGCAGTACTTC. Encoded protein: CASSQEGQAPYEQYF. V usage is TRBV4-3 and J usage is TRBJ2-7; TRBD1 matches at 8 bases. The CDR3 runs to 15 residues. Germline CDR1 and CDR2: LGHNA and YSLEER. V trimming: 3 bases; J trimming: 2 bases; junction bases outside the gene matches: 6.